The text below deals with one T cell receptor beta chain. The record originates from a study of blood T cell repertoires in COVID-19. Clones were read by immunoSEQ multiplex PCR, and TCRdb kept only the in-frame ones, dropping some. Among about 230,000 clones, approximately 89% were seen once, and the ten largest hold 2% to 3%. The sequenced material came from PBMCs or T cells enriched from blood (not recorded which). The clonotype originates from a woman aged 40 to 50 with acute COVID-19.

The CDR3 sequence is CASRDTQAYNSPLHF. Written as DNA, the CDR3 is TGTGCCAGCAGGGATACGCAGGCCTATAATTCACCCCTCCACTTT. The rearrangement uses TRBV7-9 and TRBJ1-6; D gene ambiguous. The germline CDR1 and CDR2 sequences are SEHNR and FQNEAQ (reference sequence). V was cut by 6 bases and J by 2 bases, with 11 bases left in between. The CDR3 length is 15 residues.